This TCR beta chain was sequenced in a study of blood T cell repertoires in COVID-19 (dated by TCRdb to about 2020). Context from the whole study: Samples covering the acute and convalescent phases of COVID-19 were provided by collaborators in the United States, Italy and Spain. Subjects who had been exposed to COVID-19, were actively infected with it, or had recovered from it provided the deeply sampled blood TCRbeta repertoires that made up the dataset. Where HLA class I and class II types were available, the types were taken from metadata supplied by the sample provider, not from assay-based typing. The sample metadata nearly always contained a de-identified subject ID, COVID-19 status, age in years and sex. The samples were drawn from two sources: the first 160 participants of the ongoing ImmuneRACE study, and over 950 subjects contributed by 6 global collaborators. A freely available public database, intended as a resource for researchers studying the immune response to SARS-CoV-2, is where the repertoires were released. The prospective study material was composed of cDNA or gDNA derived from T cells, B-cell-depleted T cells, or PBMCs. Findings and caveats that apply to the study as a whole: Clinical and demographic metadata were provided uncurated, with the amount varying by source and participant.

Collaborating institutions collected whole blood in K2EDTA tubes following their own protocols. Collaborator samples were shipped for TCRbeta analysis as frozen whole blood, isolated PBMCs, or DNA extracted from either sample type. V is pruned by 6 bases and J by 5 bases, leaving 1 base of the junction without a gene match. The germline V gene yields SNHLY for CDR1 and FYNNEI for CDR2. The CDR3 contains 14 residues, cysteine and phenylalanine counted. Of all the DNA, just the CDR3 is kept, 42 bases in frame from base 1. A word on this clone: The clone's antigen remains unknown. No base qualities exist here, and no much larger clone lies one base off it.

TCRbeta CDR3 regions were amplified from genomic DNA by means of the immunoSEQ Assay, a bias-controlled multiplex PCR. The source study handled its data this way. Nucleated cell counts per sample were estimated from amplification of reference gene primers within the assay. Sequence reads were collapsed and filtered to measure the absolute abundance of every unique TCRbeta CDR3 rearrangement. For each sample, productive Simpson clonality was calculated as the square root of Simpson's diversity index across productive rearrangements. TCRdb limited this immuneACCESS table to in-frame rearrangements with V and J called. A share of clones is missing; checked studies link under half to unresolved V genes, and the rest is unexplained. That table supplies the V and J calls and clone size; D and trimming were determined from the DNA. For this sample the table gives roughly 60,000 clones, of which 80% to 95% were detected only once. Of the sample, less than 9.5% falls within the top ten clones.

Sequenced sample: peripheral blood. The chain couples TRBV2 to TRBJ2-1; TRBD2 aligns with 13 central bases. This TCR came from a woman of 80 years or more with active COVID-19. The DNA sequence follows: TGTGCCAGCAGACTAGCGGGGGGGAACAATGAGCAGTTCTTC. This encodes CASRLAGGNNEQFF.